This TCR beta chain originates from a study of blood T cell repertoires in COVID-19. In the study overall: COVID-19 samples from acute and convalescent phases originated in the United States, Italy and Spain. From T cells, B-cell-depleted T cells, or PBMCs came the material, which was cDNA or gDNA.

J gave up 2 bases and V 1 base, and 9 bases lay outside the gene matches. The CDR3 sequence is 20 residues long. Germline V gives CDR1 MNHEY, CDR2 SMNVEV (reference sequence). Under the authors' procedure: Counts of nucleated cells, estimated from reference gene primer amplification, were obtained. TCRdb keeps only in-frame clones here, not all; method: immunoSEQ multiplex PCR. V, J and clone size derive from that table, while D and trimming were established from the DNA sequence. Of over 95,000 clones detected, roughly 76% appear once; the ten largest clones hold roughly 10%. The sequencing input was peripheral blood. The chain uses TRBV27 and TRBJ2-1; 15 positions agree with TRBD2. The source is a human donor in a cohort sampled during active COVID-19. The CDR3 loop is CASSLLSGTSGGQPYNEQFF. The CDR3 region has the DNA TGTGCCAGCAGTTTATTATCCGGGACTAGCGGGGGGCAGCCCTACAATGAGCAGTTCTTC.